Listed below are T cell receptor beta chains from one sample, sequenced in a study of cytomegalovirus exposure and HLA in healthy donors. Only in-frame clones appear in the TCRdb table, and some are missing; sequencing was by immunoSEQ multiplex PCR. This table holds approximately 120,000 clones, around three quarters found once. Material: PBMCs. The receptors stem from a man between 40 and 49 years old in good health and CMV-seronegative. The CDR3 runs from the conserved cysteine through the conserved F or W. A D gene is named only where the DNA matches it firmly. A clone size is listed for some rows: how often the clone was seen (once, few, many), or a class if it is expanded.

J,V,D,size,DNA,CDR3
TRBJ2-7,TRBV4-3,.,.,TGCGCCAGCAGCCAAGGGAAGGTGGGGGGCTACGAGCAGTACTTC,CASSQGKVGGYEQYF
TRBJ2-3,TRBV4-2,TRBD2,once,TGTGCCAGCAGCCGCACGACTAGCGGGGGGGAGGATACGCAGTATTTT,CASSRTTSGGEDTQYF
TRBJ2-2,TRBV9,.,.,TGTGCCAGCAGCCCCCAGGGTAATACAAAAACCGGGGAGCTGTTTTTT,CASSPQGNTKTGELFF
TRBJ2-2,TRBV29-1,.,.,TGCAGCGCCCGCACCGGGTGGGGGGAGACCGGGGAGCTGTTTTTT,CSARTGWGETGELFF
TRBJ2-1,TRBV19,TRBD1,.,TGTGCCAGTAGTATAGTACAGGGGATATCGTTTAGTGAGCAGTTCTTC,CASSIVQGISFSEQFF
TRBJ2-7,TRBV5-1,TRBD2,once,TGCGCCAGCAGGACTAGCGGGTCGGGGTACGAGCAGTACTTC,CASRTSGSGYEQYF
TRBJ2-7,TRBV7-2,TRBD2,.,TGTGCCAGCAGCTTACGTTCTAGCGGGTTTTCCTACGAGCAGTACTTC,CASSLRSSGFSYEQYF
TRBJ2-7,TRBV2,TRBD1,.,TGTGCCAGCATCTGGGACCGACAGGGGGCCTACGAGCAGTACTTC,CASIWDRQGAYEQYF
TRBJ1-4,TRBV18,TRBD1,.,TGTGCCAGCTCGCCGAGAGGGACAGGGACAAATGAAAAACTGTTTTTT,CASSPRGTGTNEKLFF
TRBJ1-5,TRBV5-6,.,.,TGTGCCAGCAGCCGCGGGGGGGGTAATCAGCCCCAGCATTTT,CASSRGGGNQPQHF
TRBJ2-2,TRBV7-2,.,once,TGTGCCAGCAGCTTCGTGAGCGGAACCGTAAGGGAGCTGTTTTTT,CASSFVSGTVRELFF
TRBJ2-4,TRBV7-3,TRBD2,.,TGTGCCAGCAGCCCCGGGGGGGGAAGGGCCAAAAACATTCAGTACTTC,CASSPGGGRAKNIQYF
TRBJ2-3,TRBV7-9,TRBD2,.,TGTGCCAGCAGCCCCAGCCGGGAGGGGTATTTT,CASSPSREGYF
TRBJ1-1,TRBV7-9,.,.,TGTTCCAGCAGCCCACCCGCGGAGAGGGAGTGGGCTTTCTTT,CSSSPPAEREWAFF
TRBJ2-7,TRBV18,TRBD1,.,TGTGCCAGCTCACCAGGGACAGGTGACGAGCAGTACTTC,CASSPGTGDEQYF
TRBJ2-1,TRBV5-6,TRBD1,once,TGTGCCAGCAGCCGTCCCGGGACAGGGTTCGGCAATGAGCAGTTCTTC,CASSRPGTGFGNEQFF
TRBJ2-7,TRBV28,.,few,TGTGCCAGCAGTCTACAGATGATGTACTACGAGCAGTACTTC,CASSLQMMYYEQYF
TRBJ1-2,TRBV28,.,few,TGTGCCAGCAGTTTATGGTTCGGGGAGGCCTATGGCTACACCTTC,CASSLWFGEAYGYTF
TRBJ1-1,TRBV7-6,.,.,TGTGCCAGCAGCTCACCATTGGAGGGAGGACGGGCTTTCTTT,CASSSPLEGGRAFF
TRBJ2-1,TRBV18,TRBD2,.,TGTGCCAGCTCACCGACAGGTAGCGGGGCCTATGAGCAGTTCTTC,CASSPTGSGAYEQFF
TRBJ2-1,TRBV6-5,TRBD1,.,TGTGCCAGCAGTTCCCGGGACAGGGGCGACAATGAGCAGTTCTTC,CASSSRDRGDNEQFF
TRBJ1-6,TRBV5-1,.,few,TGCGCCAGCAGCTTGCCGGGAACCTTAGCACCCCTCCACTTT,CASSLPGTLAPLHF
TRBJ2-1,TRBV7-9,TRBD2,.,TGTGCCAGCAGTTATCTCCGGGGGGACGAGCAGTTCTTC,CASSYLRGDEQFF
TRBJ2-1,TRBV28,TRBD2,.,TGTGCCAGCAGGCGCGGCGGGAGCTCCTACAATGAGCAGTTCTTC,CASRRGGSSYNEQFF
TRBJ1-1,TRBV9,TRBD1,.,TGTGCCAGCAGCCCCAAAGGGGGCGCCGAAGCTTTCTTT,CASSPKGGAEAFF
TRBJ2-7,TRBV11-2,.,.,TGTGCCAGCAGCTTAGACAGGACCTACGAGCAGTACTTC,CASSLDRTYEQYF
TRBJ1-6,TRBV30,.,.,TGTGCCTGGAAGCGGCCGGATAATTCACCCCTCCACTTT,CAWKRPDNSPLHF
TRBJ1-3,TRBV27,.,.,TGTGCCAGCAGCCCTACCTCGACTCGGGTGGGAAACACCATATATTTT,CASSPTSTRVGNTIYF
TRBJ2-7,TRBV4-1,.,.,TGCGCCAGCAGCCTGGACAGAAGGTCCTACGAGCAGTACTTC,CASSLDRRSYEQYF
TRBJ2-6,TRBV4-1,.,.,TGCGCCAGCAGCCAAGGCAACCTCAGGGGTCGTAGTTTGTCTGGGGCCAACGTCCTGACTTTC,CASSQGNLRGRSLSGANVLTF
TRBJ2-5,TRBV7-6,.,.,TGTGCCAGCAGCTTCACAGGGCTGGGAGAGACCCAGTACTTC,CASSFTGLGETQYF
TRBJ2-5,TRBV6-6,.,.,TGTGCCAGCACTCGGACTGCTGACGGGGACATATACTTC,CASTRTADGDIYF
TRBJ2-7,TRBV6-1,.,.,TGTGCCAGCAGCGCCGGTCCCAGGCCCTACGAGCAGTACTTC,CASSAGPRPYEQYF
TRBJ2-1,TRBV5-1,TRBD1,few,TGCGCCAGCAGTCTTGTCGGGACAGGGTTTTATAATGAGCAGTTCTTC,CASSLVGTGFYNEQFF
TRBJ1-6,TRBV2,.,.,TGTGCCAGCAGCAGACGACAGGTGCCCAATTCACCCCTCCACTTT,CASSRRQVPNSPLHF
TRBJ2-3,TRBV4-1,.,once,TGCGCCAGCAGCCCTGGGGCGTCACTCACAGATACGCAGTATTTT,CASSPGASLTDTQYF
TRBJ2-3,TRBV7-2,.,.,TGTGCCAGCAGCTTAGGTGGAGGGACTACGCAGTATTTT,CASSLGGGTTQYF
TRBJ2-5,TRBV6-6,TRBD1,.,TGTGCCAGCACCAGGGGGCTAGCCGCGGCGGAGACCCAGTACTTC,CASTRGLAAAETQYF
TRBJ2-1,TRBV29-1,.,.,TGCAGCGTTCGAGGGGGGGGTAAGGGTGAGCAGTTCTTC,CSVRGGGKGEQFF